A single sample is the source of the 29 T cell receptor beta chains below, sequenced in a study of CD8+ T cells in alopecia areata. The sequencing template was cDNA reverse transcribed from extracted RNA. Clones were read by immunoSEQ multiplex PCR, and TCRdb kept only the in-frame ones, dropping some. The table lists a few hundred thousand clones, around two fifths of them singletons, with roughly 0.45% in the top ten. Treatment: oral pan-JAK inhibitor, 5-10 mg twice daily. Material: CD4+ T cells sorted from blood, obtained between weeks 30 and 35, from a patient treated with tofacitinib. The origin of the receptors is a human donor with alopecia areata.

This clone was recorded a few times. This chain connects TRBV5-1 to TRBJ2-1, with unresolved D. CDR1 and CDR2 from the germline V gene are SGHRS and YFSETQ. CDR3 length equals 12 residues. The V and J ends lost 4 bases and 6 bases respectively, with 8 bases between them. CDR3 region: CASSRTTNEQFF. CDR3 coding DNA: TGCGCCAGCAGCCGAACTACCAATGAGCAGTTCTTC.

The rearrangement joins TRBV4-1 to TRBJ1-2; D is ambiguous. Between the trimmed V and J ends, which lost 0 bases and 0 bases, there was a span of 8 bases. The V gene's germline CDR1 is MGHRA and CDR2 YSYEKL. The CDR3 length is 15 residues. The CDR3 is CASSQDEVTNYGYTF. In nucleotides, the CDR3 is TGCGCCAGCAGCCAAGATGAAGTTACTAACTATGGCTACACCTTC.

The J gene is TRBJ2-4, the V gene TRBV5-1; TRBD1 is a possible D gene (6 bases). Germline assignment: CDR1 SGHRS and CDR2 YFSETQ. Between the trimmed V and J ends, which lost 0 bases and 7 bases, there was a span of 11 bases. The CDR3 has 14 amino acids. CDR3 residues: CASSLGRTVNIQYF. The CDR3 DNA is TGCGCCAGCAGCTTGGGTCGGACAGTTAACATTCAGTACTTC.

This clone was detected only a few times. The gene calls are TRBV28 and TRBJ2-2; D unclear. The CDR3 runs to 16 residues. Germline-derived CDR1 and CDR2 are MDHEN and SYDVKM. V was pared by 2 bases and J by 0 bases, with 10 bases between. CDR3 residues: CASSLAIGANTGELFF. The CDR3 region has the DNA TGTGCCAGCAGTTTAGCTATTGGAGCGAACACCGGGGAGCTGTTTTTT.

This rearrangement joins TRBV28 to TRBJ2-2; no clear D. Trimming shortened V by 5 bases and J by 4 bases, and 14 bases separated the two germline ends. Looked up from germline, CDR1 is MDHEN and CDR2 is SYDVKM. The CDR3 sequence is 15 residues long. CDR3 region: CASSAETDFTGELFF. The CDR3 nucleotides are TGTGCCAGCAGTGCAGAGACGGATTTCACCGGGGAGCTGTTTTTT.

This clone was counted a few times. The chain uses TRBV29-1 and TRBJ1-1; D gene unclear. V was shortened by 3 bases and J by 0 bases, with 11 bases between the two germline ends. CDR1 is SQVTM, CDR2 ANQGSEA, per germline. CDR3 length: 14 amino acids. The CDR3 here is CSVEHKRVNTEAFF. CDR3 nucleotides: TGCAGCGTTGAGCATAAAAGGGTGAACACTGAAGCTTTCTTT.

The chain combines TRBV30 with TRBJ2-5; 12 bases match TRBD2. CDR1 GTSNPN and CDR2 SVGIG come from the germline V gene (reference sequence). V shed 2 bases and J 8 bases; nucleotides not matched to a gene: 6. This CDR3 is 14 amino acids long. The CDR3 sequence is CAWSWTSGALTQYF. DNA for the CDR3: TGTGCCTGGAGTTGGACTAGCGGGGCCCTAACCCAGTACTTC.

V gene TRBV27 combines with J gene TRBJ2-7, with TRBD2 matching 12 bases. The V segment lost 4 bases and the J segment 3 bases; nucleotides outside the gene matches: 4. Germline assignment: CDR1 MNHEY and CDR2 SMNVEV (reference sequence). CDR3 length: 15 amino acids. The CDR3 is CASSSGLAGLYEQYF. CDR3 in DNA: TGTGCCAGCAGTTCTGGACTAGCGGGGCTCTACGAGCAGTACTTC.

This clone was found a few times. J is TRBJ1-1 and V is TRBV7-9; D is possibly TRBD1 (5 bases). V lost 6 bases to trimming and J lost 0 bases, with 8 bases between them. The CDR3 is 13 residues long. The V gene's germline CDR1 is SEHNR and CDR2 FQNEAQ (reference sequence). Written as DNA, the CDR3 is TGTGCCAGCAGACCGACAGTGAACACTGAAGCTTTCTTT. Protein: CASRPTVNTEAFF.

The chain joins TRBV27 to TRBJ2-6; perhaps D is TRBD1 or TRBD2 (6 bases each). Germline V gene lookup returns CDR1 MNHEY and CDR2 SMNVEV (reference sequence). The CDR3 runs to 15 residues. The ends were cut back, 4 bases at V and 2 bases at J, with 9 bases in the middle. The CDR3 bases are TGTGCCAGCAGTTCGGGGGCAGCTGGGGCCAACGTCCTGACTTTC. This encodes CASSSGAAGANVLTF.

The chain carries TRBV5-6 and TRBJ2-1; D remains unclear. The CDR3 has 14 residues. From germline, CDR1 is SGHDT and CDR2 YYEEEE. V was cut by 0 bases and J by 0 bases, with 4 bases left in between. The CDR3 loop is CASSLDYSYNEQFF. CDR3 nucleotide sequence: TGTGCCAGCAGCTTGGACTACTCCTACAATGAGCAGTTCTTC. The variable domain in full, completed from reference TRBV5-6 and TRBJ2-1, reads DAGVTQSPTHLIKTRGQQVTLRCSPKSGHDTVSWYQQALGQGPQFIFQYYEEEERQRGNFPDRFSGHQFPNYSSELNVNALLLGDSALYLCASSLDYSYNEQFFGPGTRLTVL.

The gene calls are TRBV14 and TRBJ2-1; D possibly corresponds to TRBD1 (7 bases). The CDR3 runs 13 residues. The V and J ends lost 4 bases and 7 bases respectively, with 11 bases between them. Germline CDR1 is SGHDN and CDR2 is FVKESK. This CDR3 reads CASSRGTVNEQFF. In DNA form, the CDR3 reads TGTGCCAGCAGCCGCGGGACAGTTAATGAGCAGTTCTTC.

V is TRBV6-5 and J is TRBJ2-7; D is perhaps TRBD1 (5 bases). The CDR3 loop spans 14 amino acids. V was cut by 6 bases and J by 0 bases, with 12 bases left in between. Per the germline V gene, CDR1 is MNHEY and CDR2 is SVGAGI. The CDR3, as DNA: TGTGCCAGCAGATCCAGGGTAAACTCCTACGAGCAGTACTTC. Protein product: CASRSRVNSYEQYF.

This clone was found once. The chain is built from TRBV6-1 and TRBJ1-1, with 9 bases fitting TRBD1. Per germline, CDR1 MNHNS and CDR2 SASEGT. The V gene end was trimmed by 7 bases and the J gene end by 1 base; junction bases not matched to a gene: 10. The CDR3 has 16 amino acids. CDR3 amino acids: CASNGAPGQGNTEAFF. The CDR3 DNA sequence: TGTGCCAGCAATGGAGCCCCGGGACAGGGGAACACTGAAGCTTTCTTT.

The chain combines TRBV7-9 with TRBJ1-3; D possibly corresponds to TRBD1 (5 bases). This CDR3 comprises 12 residues. The ends were cut back, 6 bases at V and 4 bases at J, with 7 bases in the middle. Germline V CDR1 and CDR2: SEHNR, FQNEAQ (reference sequence). CDR3 coding DNA: TGTGCCAGCAGACCAGGGGGAAACACCATATATTTT. As protein: CASRPGGNTIYF.

CDR3 amino acids: CAWSSYRAPYNEQFF. The CDR3 DNA reads TGTGCCTGGAGTTCTTACAGGGCCCCCTACAATGAGCAGTTCTTC. The chain carries TRBV30 and TRBJ2-1, with a weak D call TRBD1 (6 bases). The germline V gene encodes CDR1 GTSNPN and CDR2 SVGIG (reference sequence). The CDR3 runs to 15 residues. V was shortened by 2 bases and J by 2 bases, with 13 bases between the two germline ends.

This clone occurred a few times. The chain couples TRBV9 to TRBJ1-1; D remains ambiguous. The V end lost 0 bases, the J end lost 2 bases, and 14 bases lay between the germline ends. Germline CDR1 SGDLS, CDR2 YYNGEE. This CDR3 has 16 residues. The CDR3 coding sequence is TGTGCCAGCAGCGTAGGACCGGGTAATTTTAACACTGAAGCTTTCTTT. Residues: CASSVGPGNFNTEAFF.

The chain recombines TRBV6-1 with TRBJ1-2; a weak D match, TRBD1 (6 bases). CDR1 is MNHNS, CDR2 SASEGT, per germline. The V gene lost 3 bases and the J gene lost 6 bases, with 23 bases spanning the gap. CDR3 length: 17 residues. CDR3 DNA sequence: TGTGCCAGCAGTGATTTTGAAGGTTTCTCAGGGGTTCATGGCTACACCTTC. It translates to CASSDFEGFSGVHGYTF.

This clone was recorded only once. This sequence joins TRBV5-1 and TRBJ1-1, with no clear D. The CDR3 sequence is 13 residues long. Deletions cut 2 bases from V and 7 bases from J, with 12 bases between. Per germline, CDR1 SGHRS and CDR2 YFSETQ. This chain's CDR3 is CASSFGAGSEAFF. CDR3 in DNA: TGCGCCAGCAGCTTTGGAGCAGGCAGTGAAGCTTTCTTT.

The chain joins TRBV11-2 to TRBJ2-5, with a tentative D call TRBD2 (7 bases). The CDR3 length is 16 residues. Trimming left V 1 base short and J 3 bases short, with 15 bases between. Germline values: CDR1 SGHAT, CDR2 FQNNGV. CDR3 sequence (DNA): TGTGCCAGCAGCTTAGTGGGGGGGCGTAGTGAAGAGACCCAGTACTTC. It yields the protein CASSLVGGRSEETQYF. Filled out from reference TRBV11-2 and TRBJ2-5, the complete variable domain reads EAGVAQSPRYKIIEKRQSVAFWCNPISGHATLYWYQQILGQGPKLLIQFQNNGVVDDSQLPKDRFSAERLKGVDSTLKIQPAKLEDSAVYLCASSLVGGRSEETQYFGPGTRLLVL.

This chain uses TRBV15 with TRBJ2-7; TRBD1 agrees at 10 bases. V gave up 3 bases and J gave up 2 bases; unmatched junction bases: 4. Germline loops: CDR1 LNHNV, CDR2 YYDKDF (reference sequence). CDR3 length equals 15 residues. The CDR3 loop reads CATSRGGQGAYEQYF. The DNA of the CDR3 is TGTGCCACCAGCAGGGGAGGACAGGGGGCCTACGAGCAGTACTTC.

To note about this clone: This sequence may be a read error, since a much larger clone differs from it by one base. Other DNA sequences from this sample encode an identical CDR3 as well. The chain joins TRBV5-6 to TRBJ2-5; no clear D. The V end was cut by 2 bases, the J end by 2 bases, with 1 base between. Germline CDR1 and CDR2: SGHDT and YYEEEE. The CDR3 extends over 11 amino acids. CDR3 sequence: CASSLQETQYF. Here the CDR3 DNA reads TGTGCCAGCAGCTTACAAGAGACCCAGTACTTC.

The rearrangement uses TRBV15 and TRBJ1-5; D remains ambiguous. The CDR3 spans 12 residues. Deletions cut 1 base from V and 5 bases from J, with 3 bases between. Germline assignment: CDR1 LNHNV and CDR2 YYDKDF (reference sequence). Written as DNA, the CDR3 is TGTGCCACCAGCAGAGCCTATCAGCCCCAGCATTTT. Amino acid sequence: CATSRAYQPQHF.

The gene calls are TRBV6-5 and TRBJ2-3, with no clear D. V was pared by 7 bases and J by 4 bases, with 15 bases between. This CDR3 comprises 14 residues. Germline V gene lookup returns CDR1 MNHEY and CDR2 SVGAGI. The CDR3 spells CASKRHKTADTQYF. The CDR3, as DNA: TGTGCCAGCAAGAGGCACAAAACAGCAGATACGCAGTATTTT.

This sequence joins TRBV5-1 and TRBJ1-5; D remains unclear. V was shortened by 0 bases and J by 4 bases, with 5 bases between the two germline ends. CDR3 length equals 13 residues. From germline, CDR1 is SGHRS and CDR2 YFSETQ. The CDR3 is CASSLAANQPQHF. In DNA, the CDR3 is TGCGCCAGCAGCTTGGCGGCTAATCAGCCCCAGCATTTT.

The chain couples TRBV2 to TRBJ2-5; unclear D gene. The CDR3 totals 12 residues. Trimming removed 6 bases from V and 5 bases from J, with 10 bases in between. Per germline, CDR1 SNHLY and CDR2 FYNNEI. In DNA form, the CDR3 reads TGTGCCAGCAGAAAAGGAGCGGAGACCCAGTACTTC. Its translation: CASRKGAETQYF.

This clone was detected a few times. CDR3 bases: TGTGCCAGCTCCCCGTACATTTCGTACGAGCAGTACTTC. It is translated as CASSPYISYEQYF. The chain has TRBV25-1 and TRBJ2-7; D not certain. The ends were cut back, 8 bases at V and 4 bases at J, with 15 bases in the middle. Germline-derived CDR1 and CDR2 are MGHDK and SYGVNS. This CDR3 has 13 amino acids.

This clone was counted only a few times. The CDR3 loop is CASSVGRYSGNTIYF. The CDR3 DNA sequence: TGTGCCAGCAGCGTAGGGCGGTACTCTGGAAACACCATATATTTT. The chain recombines TRBV9 with TRBJ1-3; D not certain. Germline V gives CDR1 SGDLS, CDR2 YYNGEE. The V gene lost 0 bases and the J gene lost 0 bases, with 7 bases spanning the gap. This CDR3 is 15 amino acids long.

This clone came up a few times. This rearrangement joins TRBV15 to TRBJ2-2, with D unclear. Germline-derived CDR1 and CDR2 are LNHNV and YYDKDF (reference sequence). This CDR3 is 14 amino acids long. Deletions cut 0 bases from V and 7 bases from J, with 9 bases between. Here the CDR3 DNA reads TGTGCCACCAGCAGAGATTTGGGCGGCGGGGAGCTGTTTTTT. The encoded protein is CATSRDLGGGELFF.